This T cell receptor beta chain appears in the sequencing data of a study of blood T cell repertoires in COVID-19. Study overall: Both acute and convalescent COVID-19 samples were obtained from the United States, Italy and Spain. Nucleic acid was either cDNA or gDNA, and it came from T cells, B-cell-depleted T cells, or PBMCs.

The authors' processing: Estimation of nucleated cell counts was performed using reference gene primer amplification. Measured with immunoSEQ multiplex PCR; TCRdb has only the in-frame clones, and not every one. The D gene and trimming were derived from the DNA, and the V and J assignments and clone size from that table. The table includes some 270,000 clones, roughly 86% detected once. With 5 bases removed from V and 1 base from J, the gap between germline ends came to 15 bases. CDR1 SGHDT and CDR2 YYEEEE come from the germline V gene. CDR3 size: 16 residues. The V call is TRBV5-6, the J call TRBJ2-2; D might be TRBD1 (6 bases). The sequence derives from a woman aged 60-75 years who had recovered from COVID-19. Sample: peripheral blood. The CDR3 sequence: CASSLTGSWNTGELFF. DNA for the CDR3: TGTGCCAGCAGTTTAACAGGGTCATGGAACACCGGGGAGCTGTTTTTT.